This TCR beta chain emerged from a study of HIV-infected patients and healthy controls. TCRdb redid the calling of the 5' RACE reads with MiXCR, one entry per CDR3 protein. The table has about 67,000 distinct CDR3 sequences, approximately 15% seen once. The V end lost 8 bases, the J end lost 7 bases, and 18 bases lay between the germline ends. This CDR3 contains 14 residues. Germline V gene lookup returns CDR1 LNHDA and CDR2 SQIVND (reference sequence). The chain couples TRBV19 to TRBJ2-4; D possibly matches TRBD1 or TRBD2 (7 bases each). The specimen sequenced was CD4+ T cells from blood. This TCR was recovered from a human donor in good health. The CDR3 region is CASAQGGGNNIQYF. The CDR3 DNA reads TGTGCCAGTGCCCAGGGGGGGGGAAACAACATTCAGTACTTC.